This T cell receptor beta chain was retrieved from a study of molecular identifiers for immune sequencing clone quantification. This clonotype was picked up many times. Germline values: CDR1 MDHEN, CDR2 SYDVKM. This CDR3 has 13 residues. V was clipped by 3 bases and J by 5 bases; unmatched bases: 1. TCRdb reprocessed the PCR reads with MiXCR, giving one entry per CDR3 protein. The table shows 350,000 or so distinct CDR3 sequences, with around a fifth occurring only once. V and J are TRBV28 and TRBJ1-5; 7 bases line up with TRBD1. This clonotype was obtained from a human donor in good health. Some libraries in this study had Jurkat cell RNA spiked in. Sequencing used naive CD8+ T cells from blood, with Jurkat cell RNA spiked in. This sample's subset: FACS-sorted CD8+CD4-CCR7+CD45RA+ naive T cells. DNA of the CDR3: TGTGCCAGCAGTTTTAGGGGGCATCAGCCCCAGCATTTT. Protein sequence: CASSFRGHQPQHF.